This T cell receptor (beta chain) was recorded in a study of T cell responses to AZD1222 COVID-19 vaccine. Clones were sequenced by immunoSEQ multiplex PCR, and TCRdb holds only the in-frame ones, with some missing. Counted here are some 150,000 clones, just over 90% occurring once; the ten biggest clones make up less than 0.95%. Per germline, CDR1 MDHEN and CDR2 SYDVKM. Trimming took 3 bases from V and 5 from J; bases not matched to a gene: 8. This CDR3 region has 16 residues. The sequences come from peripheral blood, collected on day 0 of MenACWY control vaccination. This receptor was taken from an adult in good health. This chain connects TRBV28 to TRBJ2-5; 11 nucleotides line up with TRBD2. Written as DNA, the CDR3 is TGTGCCAGCAGTTTCAGTAGCGGGGGGGCCGTGGAGACCCAGTACTTC. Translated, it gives CASSFSSGGAVETQYF.